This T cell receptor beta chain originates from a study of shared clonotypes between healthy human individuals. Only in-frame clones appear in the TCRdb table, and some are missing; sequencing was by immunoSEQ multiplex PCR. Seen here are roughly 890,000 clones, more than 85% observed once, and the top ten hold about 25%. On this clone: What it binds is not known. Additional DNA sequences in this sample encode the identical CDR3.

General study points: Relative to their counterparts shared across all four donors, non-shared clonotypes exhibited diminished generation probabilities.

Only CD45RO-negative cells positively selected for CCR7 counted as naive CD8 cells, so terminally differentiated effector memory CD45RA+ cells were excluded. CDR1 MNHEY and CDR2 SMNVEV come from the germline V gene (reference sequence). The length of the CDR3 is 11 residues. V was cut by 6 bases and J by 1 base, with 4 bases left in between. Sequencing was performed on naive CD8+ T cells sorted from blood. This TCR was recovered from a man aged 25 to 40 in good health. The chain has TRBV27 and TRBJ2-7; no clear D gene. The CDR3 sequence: CASRDSYEQYF. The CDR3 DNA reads TGTGCCAGCAGAGATTCCTACGAGCAGTACTTC.